The next 4 T cell receptor beta chains were all read from a single sample in a study of blood T cell repertoires in COVID-19. Some clones are missing from TCRdb's copy, which holds only in-frame ones; the method was immunoSEQ multiplex PCR. The sample carries over 200,000 clones, 85% to 90% recorded once. Sequenced: peripheral blood. The receptors were gathered from a woman aged 55-75 years with acute or convalescent COVID-19.

The rearrangement uses TRBV24-1 and TRBJ2-2; D is uncertain. Germline V lookup: CDR1 KGHDR, CDR2 SFDVKD. The V end lost 3 bases, the J end lost 2 bases, and 12 bases lay between the germline ends. The CDR3 consists of 16 residues. The CDR3 reads CATSDGQATNTGELFF. Written as DNA, the CDR3 is TGTGCCACCAGTGATGGGCAGGCTACCAACACCGGGGAGCTGTTTTTT.

The rearrangement joins TRBV5-1 to TRBJ2-7, with TRBD2 as a possible D gene (6 bases). The germline V and J ends were trimmed by 5 bases and 2 bases, with 17 bases remaining between them. CDR1 is SGHRS and CDR2 is YFSETQ in the germline V gene. The CDR3 length is 15 residues. CDR3 coding DNA: TGCGCCAGCAGGGTTGTCGGGGGTGGACCCTACGAGCAGTACTTC. It encodes CASRVVGGGPYEQYF. Full variable domain (rest looked up from reference TRBV5-1 and TRBJ2-7): KAGVTQTPRYLIKTRGQQVTLSCSPISGHRSVSWYQQTPGQGLQFLFEYFSETQRNKGNFPGRFSGRQFSNSRSEMNVSTLELGDSALYLCASRVVGGGPYEQYFGPGTRLTVT.

The chain uses TRBV5-1 and TRBJ1-1; 11 bases line up with TRBD1. There are 17 residues in the CDR3. The junction had 7 bases not matched to a gene; V was cut back by 3 bases and J by 0 bases. CDR1 is SGHRS and CDR2 is YFSETQ in the germline V gene. CDR3 loop: CASSSRTGGGMNTEAFF. The CDR3 DNA is TGCGCCAGCAGCTCACGGACAGGGGGCGGGATGAACACTGAAGCTTTCTTT. Combining the CDR3 with reference TRBV5-1 and TRBJ1-1 gives the whole variable domain KAGVTQTPRYLIKTRGQQVTLSCSPISGHRSVSWYQQTPGQGLQFLFEYFSETQRNKGNFPGRFSGRQFSNSRSEMNVSTLELGDSALYLCASSSRTGGGMNTEAFFGQGTRLTVV.

J is TRBJ2-1 and V is TRBV5-6; 9 bases line up with TRBD2. Trimming cost V 4 bases and J 8 bases; bases outside gene matches: 4. The CDR3 is made up of 13 amino acids. Germline V gives CDR1 SGHDT, CDR2 YYEEEE. Written as DNA, the CDR3 is TGTGCCAGCAGCCCCGGACTAGCGCATGAGCAGTTCTTC. It translates to CASSPGLAHEQFF.